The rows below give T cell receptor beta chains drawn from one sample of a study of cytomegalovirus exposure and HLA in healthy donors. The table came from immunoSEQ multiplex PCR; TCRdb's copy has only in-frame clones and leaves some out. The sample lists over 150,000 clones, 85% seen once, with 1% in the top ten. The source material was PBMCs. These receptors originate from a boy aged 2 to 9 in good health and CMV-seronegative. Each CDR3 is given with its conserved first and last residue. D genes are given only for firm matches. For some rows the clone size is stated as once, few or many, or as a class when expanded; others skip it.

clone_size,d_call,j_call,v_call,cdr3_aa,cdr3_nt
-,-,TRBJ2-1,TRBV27,CASSPPGDEQFF,TGTGCCAGCAGTCCCCCCGGGGATGAGCAGTTCTTC
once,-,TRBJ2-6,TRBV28,CASSPGFSGANVLTF,TGTGCCAGCAGCCCAGGATTCTCTGGGGCCAACGTCCTGACTTTC
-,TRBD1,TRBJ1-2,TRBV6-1,CASRSGQTYGYTF,TGTGCCAGCAGGTCGGGACAGACCTATGGCTACACCTTC
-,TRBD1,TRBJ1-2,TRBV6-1,CASSEPYFRTGEGHTF,TGTGCCAGCAGTGAACCCTACTTTCGGACAGGGGAAGGCCACACCTTC
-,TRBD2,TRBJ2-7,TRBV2,CASNGGLAGGEQYF,TGTGCCAGCAACGGAGGCCTAGCGGGAGGCGAGCAGTACTTC
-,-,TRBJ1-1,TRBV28,CASSSFGQMNTEAFF,TGTGCCAGCAGTAGTTTTGGGCAGATGAACACTGAAGCTTTCTTT
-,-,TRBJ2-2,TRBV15,CATSRDLDTGELFF,TGTGCCACCAGCAGAGATCTTGACACCGGGGAGCTGTTTTTT
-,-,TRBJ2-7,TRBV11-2,CASSSTGLEQYF,TGTGCCAGCAGCTCCACAGGGCTCGAGCAGTACTTC
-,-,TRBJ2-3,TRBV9,CASSARDWLTDTQYF,TGTGCCAGCAGCGCCCGGGACTGGCTAACAGATACGCAGTATTTT
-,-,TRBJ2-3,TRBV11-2,CASSPRLVDTQYF,TGTGCCAGCAGCCCCCGACTAGTTGATACGCAGTATTTT
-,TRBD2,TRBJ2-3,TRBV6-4,CASSMTSGERADTQYF,TGTGCCAGCAGTATGACTAGCGGGGAAAGGGCAGATACGCAGTATTTT
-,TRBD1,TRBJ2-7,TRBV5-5,CATTDRESRIGEQYF,TGTGCCACCACGGACAGGGAATCCCGGATCGGCGAGCAGTACTTC
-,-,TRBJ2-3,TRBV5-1,CASSFPRDSSLDTQYF,TGCGCCAGCAGCTTCCCCCGGGACTCCTCACTGGATACGCAGTATTTT
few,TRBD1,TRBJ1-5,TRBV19,CASSKGQGGKGKPQHF,TGTGCCAGTAGTAAAGGACAGGGGGGAAAAGGGAAGCCCCAGCATTTT
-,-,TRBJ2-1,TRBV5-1,CASSSRGSYNEQFF,TGCGCCAGCAGCTCGCGGGGCTCCTACAATGAGCAGTTCTTC
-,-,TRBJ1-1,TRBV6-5,CASGLGSGYTEAFF,TGTGCCAGCGGCCTCGGGTCTGGGTACACTGAAGCTTTCTTT
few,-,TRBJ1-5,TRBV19,CASSNPTGLSNQPQHF,TGTGCCAGTAGTAATCCCACAGGGTTGAGCAATCAGCCCCAGCATTTT